These 27 T cell receptor beta chains were all obtained from the same sample, sequenced in a study of T cell changes during pregnancy in multiple sclerosis. Here immunoSEQ multiplex PCR was the method, and the copy in TCRdb shows in-frame clones only, minus some. This sample has 90,000 to 120,000 clones, with about 89% found just once. Sequenced here: peripheral blood, sampled after pregnancy. These receptors all stem from a female donor with multiple sclerosis, enrolled in a pregnancy study.

The V and J genes are TRBV11-2 and TRBJ2-7; 7 bases map to TRBD2. V lost 1 base and J lost 0; bases outside the gene matches: 0. The CDR3 consists of 14 residues. From germline, CDR1 is SGHAT and CDR2 FQNNGV. The DNA for the CDR3 is TGTGCCAGCAGCTTAGGCGGGGGCTCCTACGAGCAGTACTTC. This sequence encodes CASSLGGGSYEQYF.

This chain uses TRBV5-4 with TRBJ2-7; 8 bases are shared with TRBD1. CDR1 and CDR2 (germline): SGHNT, YYREEE (reference sequence). The V segment lost 0 bases and the J segment 3 bases; nucleotides outside the gene matches: 5. This CDR3 spans 15 amino acids. The chain's CDR3 is CASSLAGTGNYEQYF. Here the CDR3 DNA reads TGTGCCAGCAGCTTGGCAGGGACAGGAAACTACGAGCAGTACTTC.

The V gene is TRBV6-5, the J gene TRBJ1-1, with D possibly matching TRBD1 (6 bases). The V end lost 5 bases, the J end lost 1 base, and 11 bases lay between the germline ends. Germline-derived CDR1 and CDR2 are MNHEY and SVGAGI. There are 14 residues in the CDR3. The CDR3 protein is CASSLRGSNTEAFF. CDR3 bases: TGTGCCAGCAGTCTCAGGGGTTCGAACACTGAAGCTTTCTTT.

This chain links TRBV13 with TRBJ1-1; D may be TRBD1 (5 bases). The CDR3 sequence is 15 residues long. CDR1 is PRHDT and CDR2 is FYEKMQ in the germline V gene (reference sequence). V dropped 7 bases and J dropped 6 bases, with 21 bases sitting between them. CDR3 protein: CASTKGGRASAEAFF. CDR3 coding DNA: TGTGCCAGCACCAAGGGTGGCAGGGCAAGTGCTGAAGCTTTCTTT.

A few counts support this clone. The rearrangement links TRBV6-4 to TRBJ1-6; D is undetermined. Trimming cost V 3 bases and J 9 bases, with 12 bases left between them. This CDR3 comprises 14 residues. Germline CDR1 and CDR2: MRHNA and SNTAGT. The CDR3, as DNA: TGTGCCAGCAGTGAGCGGCCGATTAGTTCACCCCTCCACTTT. This sequence encodes CASSERPISSPLHF.

V usage is TRBV11-2 and J usage is TRBJ1-1, with D unclear. Germline V gives CDR1 SGHAT, CDR2 FQNNGV. V shed 0 bases and J shed 4 bases, with 15 bases lying between them. The CDR3 loop spans 16 amino acids. CDR3 bases: TGTGCCAGCAGCTTAGAGTTCGGCAAGCGGGGCACTGAAGCTTTCTTT. Its translation: CASSLEFGKRGTEAFF.

This rearrangement joins TRBV5-1 to TRBJ1-1; 7 bases are shared with TRBD1. The germline V gene encodes CDR1 SGHRS and CDR2 YFSETQ. The CDR3 loop spans 14 amino acids. J lost 3 bases, V lost 0 bases, and 2 bases had no gene match. The CDR3 DNA reads as TGCGCCAGCAGCTTGGCCAGGGGGGACACTGAAGCTTTCTTT. Residues: CASSLARGDTEAFF.

V is TRBV7-2 and J is TRBJ1-1; D not resolved. The germline V and J ends were trimmed by 5 bases and 7 bases, with 20 bases remaining between them. Germline CDR1 reads SGHTA; CDR2 reads FQGNSA. The CDR3 has 15 amino acids. CDR3 region: CASSRPPSGVSEAFF. The CDR3 bases are TGTGCCAGCAGCCGCCCTCCCTCGGGAGTTAGTGAAGCTTTCTTT.

As to this clone: One junction end disagrees with the germline gene, perhaps due to a read error. At the DNA level, this CDR3 is encoded by other sequences in the same sample as well. This chain uses TRBV5-6 with TRBJ1-5; 7 bases map to TRBD1. CDR3 length equals 15 residues. Germline V gene lookup returns CDR1 SGHDT and CDR2 YYEEEE. For the CDR3, the DNA is TGTGCTAGCAGCAAGGGACAGCTACTCAATCAGCCCCAGCATTTT. This codes for CASSKGQLLNQPQHF.

As concerns this clone: Sequence at one end of the junction differs from germline and may be a read error. V gene TRBV6-5 combines with J gene TRBJ2-1, with D perhaps TRBD1 (5 bases). There are 14 residues in the CDR3. CDR1 is MNHEY, CDR2 SVGAGI, per germline. For the CDR3, the DNA is TGTACCAGCAGTGCAGGGCAGACCTACAATGAGCAGTTCTTC. It yields the protein CTSSAGQTYNEQFF.

V and J are TRBV5-5 and TRBJ2-5; weak D call: TRBD1 (6 bases). CDR1 is SGHKS and CDR2 is YYEKEE in the germline V gene (reference sequence). The CDR3 runs to 14 residues. The V end was cut by 2 bases, the J end by 4 bases, with 12 bases between. The DNA for the CDR3 is TGTGCCAGCAGCTTAGATCAGGGGTCAGAGACCCAGTACTTC. Translated: CASSLDQGSETQYF.

The chain uses TRBV7-9 and TRBJ1-1; 7 bases match TRBD1. The germline gives CDR1 SEHNR, CDR2 FQNEAQ (reference sequence). The length of the CDR3 is 13 residues. The V and J ends lost 5 bases and 4 bases, in that order; junction bases with no gene match: 4. In DNA, the CDR3 is TGTGCCAGCAGCCCGACAGGGCCCACTGAAGCTTTCTTT. It codes for CASSPTGPTEAFF. Variable domain in full (rest from reference TRBV7-9 and TRBJ1-1): DTGVSQNPRHKITKRGQNVTFRCDPISEHNRLYWYRQTLGQGPEFLTYFQNEAQLEKSRLLSDRFSAERPKGSFSTLEIQRTEQGDSAMYLCASSPTGPTEAFFGQGTRLTVV.

The chain has TRBV6-1 and TRBJ2-7, with TRBD1 identical over 8 bases. V dropped 7 bases and J dropped 6; count of bases not matched to a gene: 11. Germline lookup yields CDR1 MNHNS and CDR2 SASEGT. CDR3 length equals 14 residues. CDR3 sequence reads: CASTFHGTGGEQYF. As DNA, the CDR3 is TGTGCCAGCACATTTCATGGTACAGGGGGCGAGCAGTACTTC.

The gene calls are TRBV29-1 and TRBJ1-1; TRBD1 matches 8 bases. This CDR3 has 13 amino acids. The V segment lost 6 bases and the J segment 1 base; nucleotides outside the gene matches: 4. Germline CDR1 reads SQVTM; CDR2 reads ANQGSEA. The CDR3 bases are TGCAGCGTCCGAGACAGGGGGAACACTGAAGCTTTCTTT. Its translation: CSVRDRGNTEAFF.

In its sample, this clone was seen a few times. This chain links TRBV9 with TRBJ1-2, with a tentative D call TRBD1 (6 bases). The V gene's germline CDR1 is SGDLS and CDR2 YYNGEE. The CDR3 consists of 13 residues. V lost 0 bases to trimming and J lost 3 bases, with 6 bases between them. The CDR3 protein is CASSVGQDYGYTF. DNA for the CDR3: TGTGCCAGCAGCGTAGGACAGGACTATGGCTACACCTTC.

V and J are TRBV18 and TRBJ2-7, with a tentative D call TRBD1 (6 bases). The CDR3 spans 14 residues. V was trimmed by 3 bases and J by 6 bases, leaving 15 bases between them. Per germline, CDR1 KGHSH and CDR2 LQKENI. DNA of the CDR3: TGTGCCAGCTCACCCGACAGGACCTCCAGCGAGCAGTACTTC. Translated, it gives CASSPDRTSSEQYF.

The chain recombines TRBV15 with TRBJ1-2; D is perhaps TRBD1 (6 bases). The CDR3 contains 19 residues. Trimming shortened V by 1 base and J by 4 bases, and 25 bases separated the two germline ends. Germline V gene lookup returns CDR1 LNHNV and CDR2 YYDKDF (reference sequence). The CDR3 loop is CATSRAQGGGGRVVYGYTF. CDR3 in DNA: TGTGCCACCAGCAGAGCCCAAGGTGGGGGGGGGCGCGTGGTCTATGGCTACACCTTC. Supplemented by reference TRBV15 and TRBJ1-2, the full variable domain reads DAMVIQNPRYQVTQFGKPVTLSCSQTLNHNVMYWYQQKSSQAPKLLFHYYDKDFNNEADTPDNFQSRRPNTSFCFLDIRSPGLGDTAMYLCATSRAQGGGGRVVYGYTFGSGTRLTVV.

This chain uses TRBV11-2 with TRBJ2-5; tentatively, D is TRBD1 (6 bases). The CDR3 contains 15 residues. Deletions cut 4 bases from V and 4 bases from J, with 16 bases between. The germline CDR1 and CDR2 sequences are SGHAT and FQNNGV. In nucleotides, the CDR3 is TGTGCCAGCAGCTCCATGGCAGGGGTAGGAGAGACCCAGTACTTC. Its protein is CASSSMAGVGETQYF.

The rearrangement uses TRBV2 and TRBJ2-2, with D possibly matching TRBD1 (6 bases). There are 14 residues in the CDR3. CDR1 is SNHLY and CDR2 is FYNNEI in the germline V gene. The V gene lost 8 bases and the J gene lost 4 bases, with 14 bases spanning the gap. As DNA, the CDR3 is TGTGCCAGCGCCGCCGGGACAACCACCGGGGAGCTGTTTTTT. It is translated as CASAAGTTTGELFF.

The gene calls are TRBV6-5 and TRBJ1-4, with D unclear. The CDR3 spans 15 residues. Trimming cost V 7 bases and J 3 bases, with 15 bases left between them. The V gene's germline CDR1 is MNHEY and CDR2 SVGAGI. This CDR3 reads CASNPFPGSNEKLFF. CDR3 nucleotide sequence: TGTGCCAGCAACCCTTTCCCGGGATCTAATGAAAAACTGTTTTTT.

This chain connects TRBV13 to TRBJ1-1; 8 bases agree with TRBD1. The length of the CDR3 is 15 residues. Trimming cost V 0 bases and J 5 bases; bases outside gene matches: 5. Germline V CDR1 and CDR2: PRHDT, FYEKMQ (reference sequence). The CDR3 bases are TGTGCCAGCAGCTTAGGGACAGGGGATTTTACTGAAGCTTTCTTT. Translating gives CASSLGTGDFTEAFF. Looking up the rest from reference TRBV13 and TRBJ1-1 gives the full variable domain: AAGVIQSPRHLIKEKRETATLKCYPIPRHDTVYWYQQGPGQDPQFLISFYEKMQSDKGSIPDRFSAQQFSDYHSELNMSSLELGDSALYFCASSLGTGDFTEAFFGQGTRLTVV.

Here the CDR3 DNA reads TGTGCCAGCAGCGTCAAAAGTAGCTCCTACGAGCAGTACTTC. The encoded protein is CASSVKSSSYEQYF. The genes are TRBV7-9 and TRBJ2-7, with no clear D. Germline CDR1 SEHNR, CDR2 FQNEAQ (reference sequence). This CDR3 has 14 residues. The ends were cut back, 5 bases at V and 0 bases at J, with 11 bases in the middle.

This rearrangement joins TRBV2 to TRBJ1-2; D not resolved. The CDR3 contains 13 residues. Deletions cut 3 bases from V and 5 bases from J, with 10 bases between. Germline-derived CDR1 and CDR2 are SNHLY and FYNNEI. The CDR3 loop reads CASSDRFWYGYTF. The CDR3 region has the DNA TGTGCCAGCAGTGACAGGTTTTGGTATGGCTACACCTTC.

V usage is TRBV4-2 and J usage is TRBJ2-7; a possible D gene is TRBD2 (6 bases). Trimming left V 1 base short and J 2 bases short, with 21 bases between. The germline V gene has CDR1 LGHNA and CDR2 YNFKEQ. The CDR3 runs to 18 residues. The CDR3, as DNA: TGTGCCAGCAGCCAAGTGGGAGGAGGTAGCGCCCCGGCCTACGAGCAGTACTTC. Translation gives CASSQVGGGSAPAYEQYF.

The chain links TRBV27 to TRBJ2-3; 10 bases agree with TRBD2. CDR1 MNHEY and CDR2 SMNVEV come from the germline V gene (reference sequence). CDR3 length equals 15 residues. Unmatched junction bases numbered 5, after V lost 2 bases and J lost 6 bases. The CDR3 DNA follows: TGTGCCAGCAGTTTACCCCCGGGACTAGCGGATACGCAGTATTTT. The encoded protein is CASSLPPGLADTQYF.

This clone was seen just once. The chain uses TRBV5-1 and TRBJ2-3, with a weak D call TRBD2 (5 bases). The CDR3 is 17 amino acids. Trimming cost V 0 bases and J 1 base, with 15 bases left between them. Per germline, CDR1 SGHRS and CDR2 YFSETQ. CDR3 DNA: TGCGCCAGCAGCTTGGGGGTCGAGCTAGCCCGCACAGATACGCAGTATTTT. Protein: CASSLGVELARTDTQYF.

V usage is TRBV10-3 and J usage is TRBJ2-7; 10 nucleotides align to TRBD2. The germline V gene encodes CDR1 ENHRY and CDR2 SYGVKD. The trim removed 5 bases at V and 3 bases at J, leaving 13 bases unmatched. CDR3 length: 17 residues. In DNA, the CDR3 is TGTGCCATCAGTCTTGATCGGACTAGCGGCGCCATCTACGAGCAGTACTTC. Translation: CAISLDRTSGAIYEQYF.